These 26 T cell receptor beta chains share one sample of origin, sequenced in a study of blood T cell repertoires in COVID-19. Some clones are missing from TCRdb's copy, which holds only in-frame ones; the method was immunoSEQ multiplex PCR. The data contain 300,000 to 350,000 clones, about nine tenths of them singletons. Sequencing was done on a sample of PBMCs or T cells enriched from blood (not recorded which). The receptor source for this set is a woman aged 25 to 39 who had been exposed to COVID-19.

The chain uses TRBV28 and TRBJ2-7; tentative D call: TRBD2 (6 bases). V gave up 6 bases and J gave up 2 bases, with 17 bases separating them. This CDR3 spans 15 amino acids. Germline CDR1 reads MDHEN; CDR2 reads SYDVKM. The CDR3 protein is CASSSIGTVTYEQYF. Written as DNA, the CDR3 is TGTGCCAGCAGCTCAATTGGGACTGTTACCTACGAGCAGTACTTC.

The V call is TRBV11-2, the J call TRBJ2-7, with unresolved D. Germline lookup yields CDR1 SGHAT and CDR2 FQNNGV. V was pared by 5 bases and J by 2 bases, with 4 bases between. This CDR3 spans 11 amino acids. CDR3 DNA sequence: TGTGCCAGCAGCACAGCCTACGAGCAGTACTTC. Translating gives CASSTAYEQYF.

This clone was counted once. The chain carries TRBV2 and TRBJ1-5; D not resolved. The germline V gene encodes CDR1 SNHLY and CDR2 FYNNEI. This CDR3 is 16 amino acids long. V was pared by 3 bases and J by 4 bases, with 16 bases between. DNA of the CDR3: TGTGCCAGCAGTGATCCCTTGGCAAGTCAGAATCAGCCCCAGCATTTT. This encodes CASSDPLASQNQPQHF.

The J gene is TRBJ2-1, the V gene TRBV7-3; 8 bases map to TRBD2. V lost 0 bases and J lost 0; bases outside the gene matches: 7. Germline V CDR1 and CDR2: SGHTA, FQGTGA. This CDR3 contains 18 residues. The DNA of the CDR3 is TGTGCCAGCAGCTTAACGGGAGCGGGGGCGAGCTCCTACAATGAGCAGTTCTTC. Amino acids: CASSLTGAGASSYNEQFF.

The DNA of the CDR3 is TGTGCCAGCAGCGCACCGGGACAGGGTGGTTCACCCCTCCACTTT. This translates into CASSAPGQGGSPLHF. This chain uses TRBV9 with TRBJ1-6; 9 positions match TRBD1. CDR3 length: 15 residues. The V gene end was trimmed by 3 bases and the J gene end by 9 bases; junction bases not matched to a gene: 7. Germline V gives CDR1 SGDLS, CDR2 YYNGEE.

The V and J genes are TRBV5-8 and TRBJ2-5; 7 bases line up with TRBD1. The CDR3 sequence is 15 residues long. The V segment lost 2 bases and the J segment 3 bases; nucleotides outside the gene matches: 7. Germline V gene sequence: CDR1 SGHTS, CDR2 YDEGEE. The CDR3 here is CASSLPQGREETQYF. The CDR3 DNA reads as TGTGCCAGCAGCTTACCACAGGGGCGGGAAGAGACCCAGTACTTC.

The V call is TRBV5-1, the J call TRBJ1-1; 8 nucleotides match TRBD1. The trim removed 4 bases at V and 1 base at J, leaving 12 bases unmatched. This CDR3 region has 17 residues. Germline V gives CDR1 SGHRS, CDR2 YFSETQ. The CDR3 DNA reads as TGCGCCAGCAGCCACACAGGACAGGGACGCCCGAACACTGAAGCTTTCTTT. As protein: CASSHTGQGRPNTEAFF. The whole variable domain, filled in from reference TRBV5-1 and TRBJ1-1, reads KAGVTQTPRYLIKTRGQQVTLSCSPISGHRSVSWYQQTPGQGLQFLFEYFSETQRNKGNFPGRFSGRQFSNSRSEMNVSTLELGDSALYLCASSHTGQGRPNTEAFFGQGTRLTVV.

This clone has just one count. The V call is TRBV7-2, the J call TRBJ1-2; D gene uncertain. The CDR3 sequence is 14 residues long. Germline values: CDR1 SGHTA, CDR2 FQGNSA. Trimming stripped 2 bases from V and 6 bases from J, with 13 bases between. The CDR3 reads CASSLLVRADGYTF. CDR3 coding DNA: TGTGCCAGCAGCTTACTGGTTCGAGCGGATGGCTACACCTTC.

The rearrangement uses TRBV4-1 and TRBJ1-1, with 9 bases fitting TRBD1. V dropped 1 base and J dropped 0; count of bases not matched to a gene: 3. The CDR3 sequence is 16 residues long. Germline V gene lookup returns CDR1 MGHRA and CDR2 YSYEKL. CDR3 nucleotide sequence: TGCGCCAGCAGCCAAGCCGGGACAGGGATGAACACTGAAGCTTTCTTT. This gives the protein CASSQAGTGMNTEAFF.

The rearrangement joins TRBV28 to TRBJ1-2, with D unclear. CDR1 is MDHEN, CDR2 SYDVKM, per germline. Trimming removed 5 bases at V and 5 bases at J, with 3 bases between. The CDR3 covers 10 residues. The CDR3, as DNA: TGTGCCAGCAGTCTATATGGCTACACCTTC. Its protein product is CASSLYGYTF.

This chain joins TRBV7-9 and TRBJ1-3; D unresolved. The CDR3 runs 14 residues. Germline lookup yields CDR1 SEHNR and CDR2 FQNEAQ (reference sequence). Trimming cost V 2 bases and J 0 bases, with 5 bases left between them. Here the CDR3 reads CASSLRGSGNTIYF. DNA of the CDR3: TGTGCCAGCAGCTTACGGGGCTCTGGAAACACCATATATTTT.

This clone was counted a few times. J is TRBJ1-4 and V is TRBV4-2; D not certain. CDR1 and CDR2 (germline): LGHNA, YNFKEQ. The V gene lost 1 base and the J gene lost 4 bases, with 10 bases spanning the gap. The CDR3 extends over 15 amino acids. The CDR3 spells CASSQARRINEKLFF. In nucleotides, the CDR3 is TGTGCCAGCAGCCAAGCTCGGCGGATTAATGAAAAACTGTTTTTT.

J is TRBJ1-2 and V is TRBV28; D unclear. V lost 6 bases to trimming and J lost 10 bases, with 21 bases between them. The CDR3 contains 14 residues. Germline assignment: CDR1 MDHEN and CDR2 SYDVKM. The CDR3 DNA sequence: TGTGCCAGCAGATGGGCGGAGGGAACCTTTGACTACACCTTC. It specifies CASRWAEGTFDYTF.

This chain joins TRBV27 and TRBJ2-7; TRBD1 might be the D (6 bases). CDR3 length equals 14 residues. Germline V gives CDR1 MNHEY, CDR2 SMNVEV (reference sequence). Trimming removed 4 bases from V and 5 bases from J, with 15 bases in between. The CDR3 sequence: CASSYIRGSHEQYF. Written as DNA, the CDR3 is TGTGCCAGCAGTTACATCAGGGGATCCCACGAGCAGTACTTC.

The chain recombines TRBV6-5 with TRBJ2-7, with TRBD1 matching over 9 bases. The CDR3 is 14 amino acids. Germline-derived CDR1 and CDR2 are MNHEY and SVGAGI. Trimming at V came to 5 bases and at J to 2 bases, leaving 4 bases not matched to a gene. In nucleotides, the CDR3 is TGTGCCAGCAGTCCTGACAGGGGGGCCTACGAGCAGTACTTC. Protein product: CASSPDRGAYEQYF.

The chain uses TRBV9 and TRBJ2-1, with 8 bases matching TRBD2. Germline CDR1 is SGDLS and CDR2 is YYNGEE. V lost 3 bases and J lost 3; bases outside the gene matches: 5. This CDR3 region has 15 residues. CDR3 amino acids: CASSGTSSGYNEQFF. The CDR3 bases are TGTGCCAGCAGCGGGACTAGCTCGGGCTACAATGAGCAGTTCTTC. The whole variable domain, remainder taken from reference TRBV9 and TRBJ2-1, is DSGVTQTPKHLITATGQRVTLRCSPRSGDLSVYWYQQSLDQGLQFLIQYYNGEERAKGNILERFSAQQFPDLHSELNLSSLELGDSALYFCASSGTSSGYNEQFFGPGTRLTVL.

The chain carries TRBV5-6 and TRBJ1-6; the match to TRBD1 covers 9 bases. Germline V CDR1 and CDR2: SGHDT, YYEEEE. The CDR3 has 17 amino acids. Unmatched junction bases numbered 9, after V lost 1 base and J lost 7 bases. In DNA, the CDR3 is TGTGCCAGCAGCTTGTCACAGGGGGCCCTGCTCAATTCACCCCTCCACTTT. It is translated as CASSLSQGALLNSPLHF.

This sequence joins TRBV7-8 and TRBJ1-5; TRBD1 matches 7 bases. The germline V gene has CDR1 SGHVS and CDR2 FQNEAQ. Trimming cost V 1 base and J 5 bases; bases outside gene matches: 8. This CDR3 has 16 residues. CDR3 loop: CASSLGESDRHQPQHF. CDR3 nucleotides: TGTGCCAGCAGCTTAGGGGAGTCGGACAGGCATCAGCCCCAGCATTTT.

This clone occurred a few times. The same CDR3 also results from other DNA sequences found in this sample. V gene TRBV3-1 (or the pseudogene TRBV3-2) combines with J gene TRBJ2-2; possibly TRBD2 for D (5 bases). The V end was cut by 4 bases, the J end by 5 bases, with 5 bases between. Germline CDR1 LGHDT, CDR2 YNNKEL (reference sequence). The CDR3 totals 12 residues. CDR3 in DNA: TGTGCCAGCAGCCCGGGGACCGGGGAGCTGTTTTTT. It encodes CASSPGTGELFF.

The rearrangement uses TRBV9 and TRBJ1-2; 11 bases map to TRBD1. The CDR3 extends over 16 amino acids. Germline lookup yields CDR1 SGDLS and CDR2 YYNGEE. V shed 0 bases, J shed 2 bases, and the junction held 3 bases outside the gene matches. The CDR3 sequence: CASSVDWTGGNYGYTF. CDR3 nucleotide sequence: TGTGCCAGCAGCGTAGATTGGACAGGGGGCAACTATGGCTACACCTTC. Combining the CDR3 with reference TRBV9 and TRBJ1-2 gives the whole variable domain DSGVTQTPKHLITATGQRVTLRCSPRSGDLSVYWYQQSLDQGLQFLIQYYNGEERAKGNILERFSAQQFPDLHSELNLSSLELGDSALYFCASSVDWTGGNYGYTFGSGTRLTVV.

The chain uses TRBV7-9 and TRBJ2-5, with TRBD1 matching over 8 bases. CDR1 and CDR2 (germline): SEHNR, FQNEAQ (reference sequence). CDR3 length: 14 residues. V shed 4 bases, J shed 5 bases, and the junction held 6 bases outside the gene matches. The CDR3 region is CASSSSRGHETQYF. The CDR3 nucleotides are TGTGCCAGCAGCTCGTCCAGGGGGCATGAGACCCAGTACTTC. Based on the CDR3 plus reference TRBV7-9 and TRBJ2-5, the full variable domain is DTGVSQNPRHKITKRGQNVTFRCDPISEHNRLYWYRQTLGQGPEFLTYFQNEAQLEKSRLLSDRFSAERPKGSFSTLEIQRTEQGDSAMYLCASSSSRGHETQYFGPGTRLLVL.

The rearrangement links TRBV6-5 to TRBJ2-5; D possibly corresponds to TRBD1 (6 bases). Germline V gives CDR1 MNHEY, CDR2 SVGAGI. Trimming took off 6 bases at V and 5 bases at J, with 16 bases between the two ends. The CDR3 sequence is 14 residues long. This chain's CDR3 is CASRSITGSETQYF. DNA for the CDR3: TGTGCCAGCAGAAGTATTACAGGGTCGGAGACCCAGTACTTC.

J is TRBJ2-3 and V is TRBV6-5, with D possibly being TRBD2 (5 bases). Trimming removed 4 bases at V and 1 base at J, with 12 bases between. CDR3 length: 15 residues. The germline V gene encodes CDR1 MNHEY and CDR2 SVGAGI. The CDR3 sequence is CASSSGGSGTDTQYF. CDR3 coding DNA: TGTGCCAGCAGTTCCGGTGGTAGCGGCACAGATACGCAGTATTTT.

The chain combines TRBV18 with TRBJ1-4; 9 bases fit TRBD1. From germline, CDR1 is KGHSH and CDR2 LQKENI. The CDR3 runs 19 residues. J was trimmed by 4 bases and V by 0 bases; bases with no gene match: 12. The CDR3 is CASSPPPPGTGLGNEKLFF. In nucleotides, the CDR3 is TGTGCCAGCTCACCACCGCCACCCGGGACAGGGCTCGGTAATGAAAAACTGTTTTTT.

The rearrangement uses TRBV2 and TRBJ2-1; D might be TRBD1 (5 bases). V was clipped by 6 bases and J by 7 bases, with 19 bases between them. There are 15 residues in the CDR3. The germline CDR1 and CDR2 sequences are SNHLY and FYNNEI. This chain's CDR3 is CASSPRRQGLNEQFF. In nucleotides, the CDR3 is TGTGCCAGCAGCCCCCGGCGGCAGGGTTTGAATGAGCAGTTCTTC.

To note about this clone: The germline gene is not matched at one end of the junction; a read error may be the cause. The rearrangement links TRBV3-1 (or the pseudogene TRBV3-2) to TRBJ2-7, with TRBD2 identical over 11 bases. The V gene's germline CDR1 is LGHDT and CDR2 YNNKEL (reference sequence). The length of the CDR3 is 16 residues. The DNA for the CDR3 is TGTGCCAGCAGCCAAGGGGGGGCTTCTAGCGGGAGGCCCCGAGAATTC. It specifies CASSQGGASSGRPREF.